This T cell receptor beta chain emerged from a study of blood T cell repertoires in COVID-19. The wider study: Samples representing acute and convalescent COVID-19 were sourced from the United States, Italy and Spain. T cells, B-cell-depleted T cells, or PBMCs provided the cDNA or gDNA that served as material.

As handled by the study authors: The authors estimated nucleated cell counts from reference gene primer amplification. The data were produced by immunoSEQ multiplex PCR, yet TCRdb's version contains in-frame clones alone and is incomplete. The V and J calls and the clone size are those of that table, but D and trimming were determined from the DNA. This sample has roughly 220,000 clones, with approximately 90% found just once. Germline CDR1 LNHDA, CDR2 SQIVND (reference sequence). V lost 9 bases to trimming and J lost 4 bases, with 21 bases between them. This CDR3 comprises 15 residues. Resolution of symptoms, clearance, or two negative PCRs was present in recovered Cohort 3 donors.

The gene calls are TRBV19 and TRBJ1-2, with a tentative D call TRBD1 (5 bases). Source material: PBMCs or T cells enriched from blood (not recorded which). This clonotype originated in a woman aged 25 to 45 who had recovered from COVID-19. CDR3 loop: CASTSTGGIPYGYTF. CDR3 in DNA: TGTGCCAGCACATCGACGGGGGGGATCCCCTATGGCTACACCTTC. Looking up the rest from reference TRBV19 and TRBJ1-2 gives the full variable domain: DGGITQSPKYLFRKEGQNVTLSCEQNLNHDAMYWYRQDPGQGLRLIYYSQIVNDFQKGDIAEGYSVSREKKESFPLTVTSAQKNPTAFYLCASTSTGGIPYGYTFGSGTRLTVV.